The T cell receptor (beta chain) described here comes from a study of neurological immune-mediated disorders. Trimming left V 2 bases short and J 7 bases short, with 8 bases between. CDR3 size: 13 residues. Germline V gives CDR1 MRHNA, CDR2 SNTAGT. The team produced cDNA through 5'RACE using 10-nucleotide random UMIs. The output of every sequencing run exceeded 190 million TCR-beta sequences, derived from 15-18 subjects. TCRdb reprocessed the 5' RACE reads with MiXCR, giving one entry per CDR3 protein. The sample includes 55,000 to 85,000 distinct CDR3 sequences, 2.5% to 3.5% seen only once; the top ten take roughly 5.2%. This clonotype was detected many times.

The chain is built from TRBV6-4 and TRBJ2-2; D ambiguous. The material sequenced was PBMCs. The sequence derives from a woman in her 50s with multiple sclerosis. This CDR3 is CASSDGMSGELFF. CDR3 bases: TGTGCCAGCAGTGACGGGATGAGCGGGGAGCTGTTTTTT.